This T cell receptor beta chain was sequenced during a study of T cells in Graves' hyperthyroidism and ophthalmopathy. The V end was cut by 2 bases, the J end by 4 bases, with 5 bases between. Germline loops: CDR1 SGHTA, CDR2 FQGNSA. CDR3 length equals 12 residues. Authors of the study amplified TCR beta CDR3 regions from RNA transcripts. HTBI primers drove first-round RT-PCR of the TCR CDR3. TCRdb used MiXCR to reprocess the multiplex PCR reads, holding one entry per CDR3 protein. The sample contains some 570,000 distinct CDR3 sequences, 14% of which appear only once. With duration under 3 months, ophthalmopathy was active: Clinical Activity Score at least 3, NOSPECS at least 4. This clonotype was observed a few times. This may arise from a read error, as a much more abundant clone is one base away. This CDR3 fails to terminate in the conserved phenylalanine or tryptophan, so it likely reflects a read error.

The TCR sequence derives from a woman between 18 and 29 years old with Graves' ophthalmopathy. What was sequenced was blood. The chain links TRBV7-2 to TRBJ1-2, with unresolved D. CDR3 loop: CASSLPGYGYTL. DNA of the CDR3: TGTGCCAGCAGCTTACCGGGCTATGGCTACACCCTC.